A selection of T cell receptor beta chains follows, all from one sample in a study of OX40 agonist ivuxolimab in advanced cancers. Profiled with immunoSEQ multiplex PCR; TCRdb holds only in-frame clones, not every one. This table has roughly 42,000 clones, 65% to 90% appearing once. Sequencing was performed on CD4+ or CD8+ T cells sorted from blood, taken in a trial of the OX40 agonist ivuxolimab. The receptors stem from an adult with an advanced solid tumor such as melanoma, head and neck, liver or kidney cancer. CDR3s leave out the opening cysteine and the closing phenylalanine or tryptophan. The order of the fields is D gene, V gene, CDR3 protein. D genes are given only for firm matches.

>NA|TRBV5-6
ASSPDLDEQF
>TRBD2|TRBV7-9
ASSPRGLAGGREQY
>NA|TRBV10-3
AISELSYASNSPLH
>NA|TRBV29-1
SVEFGSSYEQY
>NA|TRBV6-5
ASSYRGHNEKLF
>NA|TRBV4-3
ASSQRQLSNQPQH
>NA|TRBV7-9
ASSPRTAGELF
>NA|TRBV6-6
ASSSHGNSGNTIY
>TRBD2|TRBV15
ATSRDLAGVYNEQF
>TRBD2|TRBV4-1
ASSQIPGLVHEQF
>NA|TRBV9
ASSDSHYEQY
>TRBD1|TRBV18
ASSSRRQGGTEAF
>NA|TRBV11-2
ASSPSTAPYEQY
>NA|TRBV9
ASSPGEYRGSPLH
>TRBD2|TRBV4-3
ASSQDRVERGPTYEQY
>TRBD2|TRBV30
AWSVPSGNEQF
>NA|TRBV9
ASSVGQNLNYGYT
>TRBD1|TRBV6-5
ASSYGRQGAGDGYT
>NA|TRBV19
ASSIWGHSNQPQH
>TRBD2|TRBV27
ASSSGLAGVNEQF
>NA|TRBV1
TSSLTPLKSSGNTIY
>NA|TRBV11-2
ASSPNVGLENTEAF
>NA|TRBV28
ASSLPPTGYGYT